This TCR beta chain was recorded in a study of CD8+CD57+ T cells in acquired aplastic anemia. Study-level points and caveats: Patients and controls were not found to differ significantly in CD8+ Simpson's diversity.

It was patients with CD8+CD57+ cell expansion by flow cytometry who were chosen for sequencing. Points on this clonotype: No antigen is known for it.

The template for TCR beta VDJ and CDR3 sequence profiling was genomic DNA. TCRdb analysed the reads with MiXCR anew, one entry per CDR3 protein. Found here are under 500,000 distinct CDR3 sequences, over 25% of them singletons; the top ten hold around 0.82%. The CDR3 has 15 amino acids. In germline, CDR1 is LNHNV, CDR2 YYDKDF (reference sequence). The germline V and J ends were trimmed by 5 bases and 0 bases, with 8 bases remaining between them. This chain connects TRBV15 to TRBJ1-6, with D unresolved. The receptor comes from a human donor with aplastic anemia. The specimen was sorted CD4+, CD8+, or CD8+CD57+ T cells (not recorded which) from PBMCs. CDR3 DNA sequence: TGTGCCACCAGCCTACATAGCTCCTATAATTCACCCCTCCACTTT. The encoded protein is CATSLHSSYNSPLHF.